This TCR beta chain was obtained from a study of blood T cell repertoires in COVID-19. The V gene's germline CDR1 is MNHEY and CDR2 SVGEGT. V was trimmed by 6 bases and J by 2 bases, leaving 17 bases between them. The CDR3 length is 15 residues. The repertoire was sequenced with immunoSEQ multiplex PCR; TCRdb's copy has only in-frame clones and lacks some. In the table there are fewer than 300,000 clones, about 80% of which are singletons. The J gene is TRBJ2-7, the V gene TRBV6-2 or TRBV6-3, with a possible D match to TRBD1 (5 bases). Sample: peripheral blood. The sequence was collected from a woman of 80 years or more with acute or convalescent COVID-19. The CDR3 region is CASSRAITGAYEQYF. The CDR3 DNA follows: TGTGCCAGCAGCCGAGCTATTACAGGAGCCTACGAGCAGTACTTC.